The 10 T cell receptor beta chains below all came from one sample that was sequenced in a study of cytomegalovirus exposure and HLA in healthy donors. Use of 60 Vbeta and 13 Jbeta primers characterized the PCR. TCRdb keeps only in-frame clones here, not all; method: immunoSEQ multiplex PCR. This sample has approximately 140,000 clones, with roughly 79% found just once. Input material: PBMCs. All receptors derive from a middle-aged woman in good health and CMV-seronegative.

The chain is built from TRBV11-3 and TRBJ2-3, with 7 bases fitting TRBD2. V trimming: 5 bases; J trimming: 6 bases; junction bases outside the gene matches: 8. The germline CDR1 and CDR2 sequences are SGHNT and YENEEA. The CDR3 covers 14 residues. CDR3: CASSPRGVSDTQYF. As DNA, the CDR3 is TGTGCCAGCAGCCCACGGGGGGTAAGCGATACGCAGTATTTT.

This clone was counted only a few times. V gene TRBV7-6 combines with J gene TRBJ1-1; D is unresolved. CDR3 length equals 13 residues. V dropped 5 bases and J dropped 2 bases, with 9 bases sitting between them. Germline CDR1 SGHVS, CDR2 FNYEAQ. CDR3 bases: TGTGCCAGCAGCCCTGACTATAACACTGAAGCTTTCTTT. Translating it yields CASSPDYNTEAFF.

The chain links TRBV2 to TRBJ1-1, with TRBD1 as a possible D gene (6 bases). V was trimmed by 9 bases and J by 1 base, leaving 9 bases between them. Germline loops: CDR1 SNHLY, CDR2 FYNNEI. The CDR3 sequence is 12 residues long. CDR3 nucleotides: TGTGCCAGAAGACAGGCGAACACTGAAGCTTTCTTT. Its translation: CARRQANTEAFF.

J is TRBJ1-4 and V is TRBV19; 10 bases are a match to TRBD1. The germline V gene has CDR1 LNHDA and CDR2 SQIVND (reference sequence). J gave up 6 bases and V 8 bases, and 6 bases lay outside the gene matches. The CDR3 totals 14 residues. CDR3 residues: CASLPGTGDEKLFF. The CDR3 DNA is TGTGCCAGTCTTCCCGGGACAGGGGATGAAAAACTGTTTTTT.

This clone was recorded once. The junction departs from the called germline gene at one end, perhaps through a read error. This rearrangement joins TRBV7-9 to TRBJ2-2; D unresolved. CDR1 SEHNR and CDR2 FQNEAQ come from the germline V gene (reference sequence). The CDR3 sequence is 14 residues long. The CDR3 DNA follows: TGTTCCAGCAGCTTAGGAGCGAACACCGGGGAGCTGTTTTTT. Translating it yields CSSSLGANTGELFF.

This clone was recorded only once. The CDR3 is CASSPLREERLHF. Here the CDR3 DNA reads TGTGCCAGCAGCCCACTGAGAGAAGAACGCCTCCACTTT. The rearrangement links TRBV7-9 to TRBJ1-6; D not certain. The V end was cut by 5 bases, the J end by 15 bases, with 17 bases between. The CDR3 has 13 residues. Germline V lookup: CDR1 SEHNR, CDR2 FQNEAQ (reference sequence).

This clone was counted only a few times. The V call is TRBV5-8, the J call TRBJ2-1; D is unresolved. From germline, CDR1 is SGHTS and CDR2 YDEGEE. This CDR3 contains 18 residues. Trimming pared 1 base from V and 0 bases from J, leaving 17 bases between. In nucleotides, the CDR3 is TGTGCCAGCAGCTTGATGCTAGGCACCCCTAGCTCCTACAATGAGCAGTTCTTC. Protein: CASSLMLGTPSSYNEQFF.

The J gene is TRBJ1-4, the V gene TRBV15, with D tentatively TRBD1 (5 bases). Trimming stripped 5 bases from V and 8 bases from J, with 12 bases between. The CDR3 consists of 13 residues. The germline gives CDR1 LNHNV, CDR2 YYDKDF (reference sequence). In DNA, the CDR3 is TGTGCCACCAGCCCACAGGAAGGGGAAAAACTGTTTTTT. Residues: CATSPQEGEKLFF.

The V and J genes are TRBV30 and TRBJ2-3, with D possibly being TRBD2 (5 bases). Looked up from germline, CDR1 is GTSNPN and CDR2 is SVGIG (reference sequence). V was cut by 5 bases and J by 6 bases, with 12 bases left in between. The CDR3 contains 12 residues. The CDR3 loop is CAWWLAGDTQYF. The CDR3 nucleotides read TGTGCCTGGTGGCTAGCTGGGGATACGCAGTATTTT.

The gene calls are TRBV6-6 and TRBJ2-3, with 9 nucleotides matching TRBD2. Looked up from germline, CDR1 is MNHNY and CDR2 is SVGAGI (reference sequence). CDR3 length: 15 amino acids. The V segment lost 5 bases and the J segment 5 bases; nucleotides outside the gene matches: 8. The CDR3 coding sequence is TGTGCCAGCAGTCTTTCTAGCGGGATGGGAGATACGCAGTATTTT. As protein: CASSLSSGMGDTQYF.